The 11 T cell receptor beta chains listed next were all sequenced from one sample in a study of cytomegalovirus exposure and HLA in healthy donors. Amplification used 60 Vbeta primers and 13 Jbeta primers. The assay was immunoSEQ multiplex PCR, and TCRdb's table has in-frame clones only and misses some. The sample yields roughly 100,000 clones, over 60% seen once. Sequenced: PBMCs. These receptors were obtained from a man aged 40-55 years in good health and CMV-seropositive.

The chain has TRBV27 and TRBJ2-1; 7 nucleotides line up with TRBD1. CDR1 and CDR2 from the germline V gene are MNHEY and SMNVEV (reference sequence). The CDR3 loop spans 13 amino acids. The V segment lost 6 bases and the J segment 7 bases; nucleotides outside the gene matches: 6. This CDR3 reads CASSLTGRNEQFF. The DNA for the CDR3 is TGTGCCAGCAGCCTGACAGGGCGGAATGAGCAGTTCTTC.

The J gene is TRBJ2-7, the V gene TRBV7-3; 11 nucleotides align to TRBD2. CDR3 length: 15 amino acids. Trimming cost V 2 bases and J 2 bases; bases outside gene matches: 2. Germline V gene sequence: CDR1 SGHTA, CDR2 FQGTGA. CDR3 loop: CASSLGTSGTYEQYF. The CDR3 DNA sequence: TGTGCCAGCAGCTTAGGGACTAGCGGCACCTACGAGCAGTACTTC.

The chain's CDR3 is CASSVGQGGFYNEQFF. Written as DNA, the CDR3 is TGTGCCAGCAGCGTAGGACAAGGGGGCTTCTACAATGAGCAGTTCTTC. This chain links TRBV9 with TRBJ2-1; TRBD1 agrees at 7 bases. V dropped 0 bases and J dropped 3; count of bases not matched to a gene: 6. This CDR3 region has 16 residues. The germline V gene has CDR1 SGDLS and CDR2 YYNGEE.

The chain links TRBV27 to TRBJ1-1, with unresolved D. The length of the CDR3 is 14 residues. V was clipped by 3 bases and J by 1 base, with 9 bases between them. Germline values: CDR1 MNHEY, CDR2 SMNVEV (reference sequence). CDR3 loop: CASSFNRENTEAFF. For the CDR3, the DNA is TGTGCCAGCAGTTTTAATCGGGAGAACACTGAAGCTTTCTTT.

The sample holds one count of this clone. V is TRBV15 and J is TRBJ1-2; D might be TRBD1 (6 bases). CDR3 length: 16 residues. Germline-derived CDR1 and CDR2 are LNHNV and YYDKDF (reference sequence). The germline V and J ends were trimmed by 3 bases and 5 bases, with 19 bases remaining between them. CDR3 bases: TGTGCCACCAGCAGCATAGGGGGGGCGGATCTTTATGGCTACACCTTC. Residues: CATSSIGGADLYGYTF.

The genes are TRBV27 and TRBJ2-7; no firm D call. V shed 6 bases and J shed 3 bases, with 6 bases lying between them. The CDR3 runs 11 residues. The germline V gene has CDR1 MNHEY and CDR2 SMNVEV (reference sequence). CDR3 coding DNA: TGTGCCAGCAGGCTCAGCTACGAGCAGTACTTC. It is translated as CASRLSYEQYF.

As concerns this clone: This CDR3 is also generated by other DNA sequences in the sample. J is TRBJ2-5 and V is TRBV18; no clear D gene. CDR3 length: 13 amino acids. Between the trimmed V and J ends, which lost 3 bases and 4 bases, there was a span of 9 bases. Germline V gene sequence: CDR1 KGHSH, CDR2 LQKENI. The CDR3 region is CASSPPMRETQYF. CDR3 sequence (DNA): TGTGCCAGCTCACCTCCGATGAGAGAGACCCAGTACTTC.

V and J are TRBV11-2 and TRBJ1-3; TRBD1 agrees at 9 bases. The V gene's germline CDR1 is SGHAT and CDR2 FQNNGV. After removal of 5 bases from V and 4 bases from J, the junction contained 15 bases not matched to a gene. The CDR3 sequence is 18 residues long. In nucleotides, the CDR3 is TGTGCCAGCAGCGGTCCCCGGGACAGGGCCCTCTTGGGAAACACCATATATTTT. It codes for CASSGPRDRALLGNTIYF.

V gene TRBV19 combines with J gene TRBJ2-2; 10 nucleotides agree with TRBD1. Germline values: CDR1 LNHDA, CDR2 SQIVND (reference sequence). The CDR3 loop spans 15 amino acids. J lost 5 bases, V lost 4 bases, and 4 bases had no gene match. The CDR3 reads CASSKGDRGTGELFF. CDR3 in DNA: TGTGCCAGTAGTAAGGGGGACAGGGGAACCGGGGAGCTGTTTTTT.

The chain joins TRBV28 to TRBJ1-5; possible D gene TRBD1, 5 bases. The germline V gene has CDR1 MDHEN and CDR2 SYDVKM. The CDR3 runs to 13 residues. Trimming removed 6 bases at V and 3 bases at J, with 9 bases between. CDR3 in amino acids: CASSLQVNQPQHF. DNA for the CDR3: TGTGCCAGCAGCCTACAGGTCAATCAGCCCCAGCATTTT.

The chain links TRBV5-1 to TRBJ1-2; D might be TRBD1 (5 bases). Germline-derived CDR1 and CDR2 are SGHRS and YFSETQ. The length of the CDR3 is 15 residues. The ends were cut back, 0 bases at V and 2 bases at J, with 11 bases in the middle. The CDR3 loop is CASSLATSGNYGYTF. The CDR3, as DNA: TGCGCCAGCAGCTTGGCTACCTCAGGGAACTATGGCTACACCTTC.